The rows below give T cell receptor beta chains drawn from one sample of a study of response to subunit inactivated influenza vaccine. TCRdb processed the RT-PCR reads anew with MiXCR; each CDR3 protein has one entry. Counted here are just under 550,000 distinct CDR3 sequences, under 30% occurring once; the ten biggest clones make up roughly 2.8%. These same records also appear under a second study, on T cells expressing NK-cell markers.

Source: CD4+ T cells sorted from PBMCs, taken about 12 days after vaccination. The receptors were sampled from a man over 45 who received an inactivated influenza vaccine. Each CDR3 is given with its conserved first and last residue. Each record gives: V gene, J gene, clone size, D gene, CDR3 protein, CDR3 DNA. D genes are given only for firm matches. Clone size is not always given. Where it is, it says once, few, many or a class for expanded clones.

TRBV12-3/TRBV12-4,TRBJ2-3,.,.,CASTLPSTDTQYF,TGTGCCAGCACCCTCCCCAGCACAGATACGCAGTATTTT
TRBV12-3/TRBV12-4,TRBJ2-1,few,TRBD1,CASSADRGTYNEQFF,TGTGCCAGCAGTGCTGACAGGGGGACCTACAATGAGCAGTTCTTC
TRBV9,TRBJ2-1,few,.,CASSVDSDSYNEQFF,TGTGCCAGCAGCGTAGATAGCGACTCCTACAATGAGCAGTTCTTC
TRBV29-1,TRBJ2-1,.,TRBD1,CSVKGQDNSYNEQFF,TGCAGCGTCAAAGGACAGGACAATTCCTACAATGAGCAGTTCTTC
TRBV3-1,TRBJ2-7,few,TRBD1,CASSHAMGTAFYEQYF,TGTGCCAGCAGCCACGCTATGGGGACAGCCTTTTACGAGCAGTACTTC
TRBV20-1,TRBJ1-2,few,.,CSARDWAAYGYTF,TGCAGTGCTAGAGATTGGGCGGCCTATGGCTACACCTTC
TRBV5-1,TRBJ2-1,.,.,CASSLGGGASYNEQFF,TGCGCCAGCAGCTTGGGCGGCGGGGCCTCCTACAATGAGCAGTTCTTC
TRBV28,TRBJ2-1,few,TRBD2,CASSENVAGIKFF,TGTGCCAGCAGTGAGAACGTAGCGGGGATTAAGTTCTTC
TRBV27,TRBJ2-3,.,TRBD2,CASRRVLAGISTDTQYF,TGTGCCAGCAGGCGGGTACTAGCGGGTATTTCCACAGATACGCAGTATTTT
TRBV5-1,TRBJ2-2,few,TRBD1,CASSLTGTGNTGELFF,TGCGCCAGCAGCTTAACCGGGACAGGGAACACCGGGGAGCTGTTTTTT
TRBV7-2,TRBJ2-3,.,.,CASSPLVHQADTQYF,TGTGCCAGCAGCCCATTAGTGCACCAGGCAGATACGCAGTATTTT
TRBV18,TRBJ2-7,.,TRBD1,CASSRDRDRSSYEQYF,TGTGCCAGCTCACGCGACCGGGACAGAAGCTCCTACGAGCAGTACTTC
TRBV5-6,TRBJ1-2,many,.,CASSFSRYGYTF,TGTGCCAGCAGCTTTTCACGTTATGGCTACACCTTC
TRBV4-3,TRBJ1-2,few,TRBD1,CASSPTIQGAGYGYTF,TGCGCCAGCAGCCCGACGATACAGGGGGCTGGATATGGCTACACCTTC
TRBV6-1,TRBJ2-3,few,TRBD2,CASSPLAGGHHTQYF,TGTGCCAGCAGTCCCCTAGCGGGGGGCCACCATACGCAGTATTTT
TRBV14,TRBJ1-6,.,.,CASSLRAFSSPLHF,TGTGCCAGCAGCCTACGGGCTTTTAGTTCACCCCTCCACTTT
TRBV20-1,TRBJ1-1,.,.,CSASGTGGAEAFF,TGCAGTGCTAGTGGTACCGGAGGAGCTGAAGCTTTCTTT
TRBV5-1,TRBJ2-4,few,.,CASSPIQGNIQYF,TGCGCCAGCAGCCCAATCCAAGGAAACATTCAGTACTTC
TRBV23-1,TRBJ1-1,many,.,CASSQSTRTEAFF,TGCGCCAGCAGTCAATCGACTCGTACTGAAGCTTTCTTT
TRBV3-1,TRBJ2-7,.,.,CASSQVSGDSYEQYF,TGTGCCAGCAGCCAAGTGTCAGGGGATTCCTACGAGCAGTACTTC
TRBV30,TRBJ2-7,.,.,CAWSLGSLYEQYF,TGTGCCTGGAGCCTCGGCAGCCTCTACGAGCAGTACTTC
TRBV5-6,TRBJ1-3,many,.,CASSLRANSGNTIYF,TGTGCCAGCAGCCTCAGAGCAAACTCTGGAAACACCATATATTTT
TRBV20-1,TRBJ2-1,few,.,CRFHGTSYNEQFF,TGCAGGTTCCACGGTACCTCCTACAATGAGCAGTTCTTC